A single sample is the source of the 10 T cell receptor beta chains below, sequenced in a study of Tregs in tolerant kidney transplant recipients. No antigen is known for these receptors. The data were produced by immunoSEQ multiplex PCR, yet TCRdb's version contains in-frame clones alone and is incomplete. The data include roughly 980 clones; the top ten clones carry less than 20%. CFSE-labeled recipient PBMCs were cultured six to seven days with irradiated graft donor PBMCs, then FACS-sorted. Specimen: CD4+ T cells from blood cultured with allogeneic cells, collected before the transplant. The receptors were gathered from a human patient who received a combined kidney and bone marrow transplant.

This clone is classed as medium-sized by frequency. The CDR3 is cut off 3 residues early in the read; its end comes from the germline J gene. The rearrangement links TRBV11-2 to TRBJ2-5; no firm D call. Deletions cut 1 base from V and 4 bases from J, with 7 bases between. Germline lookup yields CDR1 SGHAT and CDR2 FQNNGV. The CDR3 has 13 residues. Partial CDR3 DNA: TGTGCCAGCAGCTTAGCCGTACTAGAGACC. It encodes CASSLAVLET. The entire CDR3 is CASSLAVLETQYF.

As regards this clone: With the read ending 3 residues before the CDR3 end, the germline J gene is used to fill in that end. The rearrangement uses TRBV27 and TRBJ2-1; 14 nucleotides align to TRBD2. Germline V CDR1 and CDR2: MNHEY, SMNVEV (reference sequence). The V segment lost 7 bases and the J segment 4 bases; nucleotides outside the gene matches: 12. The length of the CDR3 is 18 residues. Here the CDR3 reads CASTPWTGLAGVYNEQFF. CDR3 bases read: TGTGCCAGCACCCCCTGGACGGGACTAGCGGGAGTTTACAATGAG.

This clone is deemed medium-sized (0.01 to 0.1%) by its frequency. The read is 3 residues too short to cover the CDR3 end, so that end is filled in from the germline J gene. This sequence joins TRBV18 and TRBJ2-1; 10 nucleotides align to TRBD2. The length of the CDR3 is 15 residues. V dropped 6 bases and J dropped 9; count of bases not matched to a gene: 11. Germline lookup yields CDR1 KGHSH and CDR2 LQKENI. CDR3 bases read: TGTGCCAGCTCCGGAGTAGCGGGAGGATCGGCTGAG. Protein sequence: CASSGVAGGSAE. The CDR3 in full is CASSGVAGGSAEQFF.

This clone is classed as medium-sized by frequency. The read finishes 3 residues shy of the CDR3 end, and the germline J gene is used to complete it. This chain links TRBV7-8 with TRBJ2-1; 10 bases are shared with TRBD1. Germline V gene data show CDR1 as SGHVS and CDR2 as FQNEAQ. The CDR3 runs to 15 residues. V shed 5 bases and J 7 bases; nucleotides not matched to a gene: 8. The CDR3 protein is CASSPRDRGWNEQFF. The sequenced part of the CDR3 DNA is TGTGCCAGCAGCCCCCGGGACAGGGGCTGGAATGAG.

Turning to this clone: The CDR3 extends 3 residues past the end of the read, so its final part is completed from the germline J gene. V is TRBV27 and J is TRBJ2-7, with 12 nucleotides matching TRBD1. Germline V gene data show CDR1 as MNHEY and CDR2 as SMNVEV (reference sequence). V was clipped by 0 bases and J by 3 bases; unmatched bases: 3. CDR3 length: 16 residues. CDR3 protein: CASSLSWDRGLYEQYF. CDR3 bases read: TGTGCCAGCAGTTTATCTTGGGACAGGGGGCTCTACGAG.

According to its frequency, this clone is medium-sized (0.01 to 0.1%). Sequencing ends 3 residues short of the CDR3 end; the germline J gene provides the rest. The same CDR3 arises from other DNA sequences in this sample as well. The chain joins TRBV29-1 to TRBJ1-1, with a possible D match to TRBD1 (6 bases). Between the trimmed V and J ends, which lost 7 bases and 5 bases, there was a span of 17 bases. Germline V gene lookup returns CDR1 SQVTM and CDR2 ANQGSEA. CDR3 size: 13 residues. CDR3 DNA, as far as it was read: TGCAGCGCGATTGGGAACAGGGCGACTGAA. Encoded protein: CSAIGNRATE. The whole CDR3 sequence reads CSAIGNRATEAFF.

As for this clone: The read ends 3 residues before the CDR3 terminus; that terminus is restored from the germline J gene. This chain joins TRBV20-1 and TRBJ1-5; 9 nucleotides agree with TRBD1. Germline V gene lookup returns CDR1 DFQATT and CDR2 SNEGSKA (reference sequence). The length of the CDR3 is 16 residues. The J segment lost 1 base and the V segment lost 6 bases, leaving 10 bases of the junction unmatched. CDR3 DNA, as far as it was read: TGCAGTGCAAAACAACAGGGGGCTGTGAGCAATCAGCCC. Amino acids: CSAKQQGAVSNQP. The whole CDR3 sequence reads CSAKQQGAVSNQPQHF.

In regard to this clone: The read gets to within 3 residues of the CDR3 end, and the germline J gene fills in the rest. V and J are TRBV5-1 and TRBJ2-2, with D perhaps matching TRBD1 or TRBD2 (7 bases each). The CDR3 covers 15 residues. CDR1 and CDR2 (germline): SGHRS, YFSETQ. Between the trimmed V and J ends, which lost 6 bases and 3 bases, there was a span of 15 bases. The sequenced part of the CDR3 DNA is TGCGCCAGCACCCCAGGGGGAGGGGACACCGGGGAG. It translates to CASTPGGGDTGE. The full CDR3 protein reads CASTPGGGDTGELFF.

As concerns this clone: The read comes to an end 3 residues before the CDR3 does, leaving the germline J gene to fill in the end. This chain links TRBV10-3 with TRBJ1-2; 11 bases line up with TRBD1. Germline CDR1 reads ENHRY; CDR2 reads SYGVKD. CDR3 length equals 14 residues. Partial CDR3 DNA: TGTGCCATCAATTCTGGACAGGGGGCACGGGGC. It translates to CAINSGQGARG. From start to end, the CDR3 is CAINSGQGARGYTF.

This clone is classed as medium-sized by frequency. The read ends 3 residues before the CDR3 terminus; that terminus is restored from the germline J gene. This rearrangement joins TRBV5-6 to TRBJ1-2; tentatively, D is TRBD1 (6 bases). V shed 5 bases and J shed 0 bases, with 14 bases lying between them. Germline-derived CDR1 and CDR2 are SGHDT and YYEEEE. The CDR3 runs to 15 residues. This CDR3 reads CASRYDRKANYGYTF. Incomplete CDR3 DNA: TGTGCCAGCAGATACGACAGGAAAGCTAACTATGGC.